This passage covers 19 T cell receptor beta chains from one sample sequenced in a study of cytomegalovirus exposure and HLA in healthy donors. The PCR contained 60 Vbeta and 13 Jbeta primers. TCRdb keeps only in-frame clones here, not all; method: immunoSEQ multiplex PCR. The top ten hold about 3.4% of the sample, which has about 110,000 clones, roughly 78% seen once. Sequencing was carried out using PBMCs. The receptor source for this set is a woman aged 40 to 50 in good health and CMV-seronegative.

The genes are TRBV6-5 and TRBJ2-7; a possible D gene is TRBD2 (5 bases). With 5 bases removed from V and 7 bases from J, the gap between germline ends came to 12 bases. This CDR3 has 12 amino acids. Per the germline V gene, CDR1 is MNHEY and CDR2 is SVGAGI. This CDR3 is CASSRTRVEQYF. CDR3 DNA sequence: TGTGCCAGCAGTCGGACTCGGGTAGAGCAGTACTTC.

The chain recombines TRBV7-2 with TRBJ1-5, with 8 bases matching TRBD1. The CDR3 loop spans 17 amino acids. V trimming: 4 bases; J trimming: 1 base; junction bases outside the gene matches: 9. Germline loops: CDR1 SGHTA, CDR2 FQGNSA. The CDR3 here is CASSSTSGGRSNQPQHF. DNA for the CDR3: TGTGCCAGCAGCTCGACCTCAGGGGGCAGGAGCAATCAGCCCCAGCATTTT.

The gene calls are TRBV2 and TRBJ1-1; no clear D. Germline V gene lookup returns CDR1 SNHLY and CDR2 FYNNEI. V dropped 10 bases and J dropped 0 bases, with 9 bases sitting between them. The CDR3 sequence is 12 residues long. The DNA of the CDR3 is TGTGCCACTCGGCGGCTGAACACTGAAGCTTTCTTT. Its translation is CATRRLNTEAFF.

The V and J genes are TRBV7-9 and TRBJ2-1; 7 bases align to TRBD2. The CDR3 is made up of 13 amino acids. Germline CDR1 and CDR2: SEHNR and FQNEAQ (reference sequence). V lost 0 bases, J lost 8 bases, and 1 base stayed unmatched. CDR3 in amino acids: CASSLAGGHEQFF. Written as DNA, the CDR3 is TGTGCCAGCAGCTTAGCGGGAGGGCATGAGCAGTTCTTC.

V usage is TRBV9 and J usage is TRBJ1-6, with 9 bases matching TRBD1. The J segment lost 5 bases and the V segment lost 0 bases, leaving 9 bases of the junction unmatched. The CDR3 extends over 18 amino acids. Germline-derived CDR1 and CDR2 are SGDLS and YYNGEE. The CDR3 nucleotides read TGTGCCAGCAGCGTAGTCGGGACAGGGTTTTCCGATAATTCACCCCTCCACTTT. This encodes CASSVVGTGFSDNSPLHF.

The V and J genes are TRBV11-2 and TRBJ1-1; perhaps TRBD1 as D (5 bases). The CDR3 has 13 residues. V was clipped by 4 bases and J by 7 bases, with 13 bases between them. Germline-derived CDR1 and CDR2 are SGHAT and FQNNGV. As DNA, the CDR3 is TGTGCCAGCAGCTCGCTCGGGGGGGGTGAAGCTTTCTTT. This codes for CASSSLGGGEAFF.

The genes are TRBV6-1 and TRBJ2-7; weak D call: TRBD2 (6 bases). Germline CDR1 and CDR2: MNHNS and SASEGT. This CDR3 has 13 residues. V gave up 10 bases and J gave up 3 bases, with 16 bases separating them. The CDR3 region has the DNA TGTGCCACACGGGGTAGCGGCGACTACGAGCAGTACTTC. Protein product: CATRGSGDYEQYF.

The chain links TRBV5-4 to TRBJ2-5, with 7 bases aligning to TRBD1. The CDR3 length is 14 residues. The V segment lost 0 bases and the J segment 4 bases; nucleotides outside the gene matches: 3. Germline-derived CDR1 and CDR2 are SGHNT and YYREEE (reference sequence). The CDR3 coding sequence is TGTGCCAGCAGCTTGGAGGGGGCAGCAGAGACCCAGTACTTC. Translation gives CASSLEGAAETQYF.

The V call is TRBV5-1, the J call TRBJ2-1, with 7 bases aligning to TRBD1. J lost 0 bases, V lost 3 bases, and 9 bases had no gene match. CDR1 is SGHRS and CDR2 is YFSETQ in the germline V gene. This CDR3 has 17 amino acids. The CDR3 nucleotides are TGCGCCAGCAGCTGGGGTCGAGGGGGCCACTCCTACAATGAGCAGTTCTTC. Translation: CASSWGRGGHSYNEQFF.

This rearrangement joins TRBV19 to TRBJ1-6; D uncertain. In germline, CDR1 is LNHDA, CDR2 SQIVND (reference sequence). Trimming cost V 3 bases and J 7 bases, with 7 bases left between them. The CDR3 runs to 13 residues. The CDR3 nucleotides read TGTGCCAGTAGTATCGGAGGGAATTCACCCCTCCACTTT. Translating gives CASSIGGNSPLHF.

The chain links TRBV27 to TRBJ2-7; no clear D gene. Germline CDR1 is MNHEY and CDR2 is SMNVEV (reference sequence). CDR3 size: 15 residues. V lost 6 bases and J lost 0, with 15 bases in between. CDR3 in amino acids: CASRLRGPSSYEQYF. In nucleotides, the CDR3 is TGTGCCAGCAGGTTACGTGGGCCCAGCTCCTACGAGCAGTACTTC.

The chain has TRBV20-1 and TRBJ1-1, with D perhaps matching TRBD1 (5 bases). Germline V gene data show CDR1 as DFQATT and CDR2 as SNEGSKA (reference sequence). This CDR3 has 10 amino acids. V lost 7 bases and J 8 bases, leaving 11 bases between the germline ends. This CDR3 is CSVARGEAFF. The CDR3 DNA reads as TGCAGTGTAGCCCGGGGGGAAGCTTTCTTT.

The chain recombines TRBV2 with TRBJ2-2; D gene ambiguous. CDR3 length: 13 residues. Trimming shortened V by 6 bases and J by 5 bases, and 10 bases separated the two germline ends. The germline V gene has CDR1 SNHLY and CDR2 FYNNEI. As DNA, the CDR3 is TGTGCCAGCAGAGTAATCCAGACCGGGGAGCTGTTTTTT. Amino acids: CASRVIQTGELFF. Filled out from reference TRBV2 and TRBJ2-2, the complete variable domain reads EPEVTQTPSHQVTQMGQEVILRCVPISNHLYFYWYRQILGQKVEFLVSFYNNEISEKSEIFDDQFSVERPDGSNFTLKIRSTKLEDSAMYFCASRVIQTGELFFGEGSRLTVL.

This chain joins TRBV27 and TRBJ1-2, with TRBD1 identical over 11 bases. The CDR3 is made up of 14 amino acids. The germline gives CDR1 MNHEY, CDR2 SMNVEV (reference sequence). After removal of 4 bases from V and 5 bases from J, the junction contained 3 bases not matched to a gene. The CDR3 loop is CASSSRDRGYGYTF. The CDR3 nucleotides read TGTGCCAGCAGTTCAAGGGACAGGGGGTATGGCTACACCTTC.

The V call is TRBV23-1, the J call TRBJ1-2, with D uncertain. TRBV23-1 is an ORF for which the function is uncertain. The CDR3 covers 15 residues. Trimming stripped 0 bases from V and 2 bases from J, with 10 bases between. Written as DNA, the CDR3 is TGCGCCAGCAGTCAATCGACGGGTCTGAACTATGGCTACACCTTC. It codes for CASSQSTGLNYGYTF.

The V gene is TRBV7-6, the J gene TRBJ2-3, with TRBD2 matching 14 bases. This CDR3 has 15 amino acids. CDR1 is SGHVS and CDR2 is FNYEAQ in the germline V gene. Germline trimming cut 4 bases from V and 11 bases from J; bases unmatched to any gene: 8. CDR3 in DNA: TGTGCCAGCAGCTCCGGGACTAGCGGGGGAATCGAGCAGTATTTT. It translates to CASSSGTSGGIEQYF.

This clone occurred once. At the DNA level, this CDR3 is encoded by other sequences in the same sample as well. This sequence joins TRBV6-5 and TRBJ1-2, with 9 bases fitting TRBD1. Germline values: CDR1 MNHEY, CDR2 SVGAGI. Trimming took 3 bases from V and 8 from J; bases not matched to a gene: 13. This CDR3 comprises 16 residues. The CDR3 sequence is CASSYTGGRVPRGYTF. The CDR3 nucleotides read TGTGCCAGCAGTTATACAGGGGGCCGGGTTCCTCGAGGCTACACCTTC.

V usage is TRBV27 and J usage is TRBJ2-1; 9 bases agree with TRBD2. Trimming took 6 bases from V and 0 from J; bases not matched to a gene: 12. This CDR3 contains 18 residues. Germline V gene data show CDR1 as MNHEY and CDR2 as SMNVEV (reference sequence). CDR3 sequence (DNA): TGTGCCAGCAGCCAAGCAAGCGGGAGGCCGAGCTCCTACAATGAGCAGTTCTTC. It encodes CASSQASGRPSSYNEQFF.

J is TRBJ2-1 and V is TRBV6-1; 9 bases line up with TRBD1. Trimming removed 0 bases from V and 5 bases from J; junction bases left unmatched: 8. The CDR3 extends over 17 amino acids. Per germline, CDR1 MNHNS and CDR2 SASEGT. The CDR3 region is CASSEAVGTGSDNEQFF. The CDR3 DNA reads TGTGCCAGCAGTGAAGCAGTCGGGACAGGGTCTGACAATGAGCAGTTCTTC.